Listed below are T cell receptor beta chains from one sample, sequenced in a study of blood T cells in healthy people across ages. TCRdb passed the 5' RACE reads through MiXCR, listing each CDR3 protein once. Among roughly 860,000 distinct CDR3 sequences listed, 62% were seen once. Sequenced sample: blood. These receptors originate from a man in his thirties or forties in good health. Both conserved end residues are part of each CDR3. D genes are given only for firm matches. Size is omitted from some rows. Given values are once, few, many or a class for expanded clones.

J gene: TRBJ1-5; D gene: -; clone size: -; V gene: TRBV29-1; CDR3 protein: CSVAVNGDQPQHF; CDR3 DNA: TGCAGCGTCGCCGTGAACGGCGACCAGCCCCAGCATTTT
J gene: TRBJ2-5; D gene: -; clone size: -; V gene: TRBV20-1; CDR3 protein: CSARAAVQETQYF; CDR3 DNA: TGCAGTGCTAGAGCGGCAGTCCAAGAGACCCAGTACTTC
J gene: TRBJ2-5; D gene: TRBD1; clone size: -; V gene: TRBV20-1; CDR3 protein: CSVGDRRLRETQYF; CDR3 DNA: TGCAGTGTAGGGGACAGAAGGTTACGAGAGACCCAGTACTTC
J gene: TRBJ2-3; D gene: -; clone size: -; V gene: TRBV18; CDR3 protein: CASSPGVVFTDTQYF; CDR3 DNA: TGTGCCAGCTCACCAGGGGTAGTTTTCACAGATACGCAGTATTTT
J gene: TRBJ2-2; D gene: -; clone size: -; V gene: TRBV6-1; CDR3 protein: CASSDGWHTGELFF; CDR3 DNA: TGTGCCAGCAGTGATGGGTGGCACACCGGGGAGCTGTTTTTT
J gene: TRBJ1-1; D gene: -; clone size: -; V gene: TRBV7-2; CDR3 protein: CASSPQQNTEAFF; CDR3 DNA: TGTGCCAGCAGCCCCCAACAGAACACTGAAGCTTTCTTT
J gene: TRBJ1-1; D gene: -; clone size: -; V gene: TRBV5-5; CDR3 protein: CASSLGFSGTEAFF; CDR3 DNA: TGTGCCAGCAGCCTAGGTTTTTCGGGCACTGAAGCTTTCTTT
J gene: TRBJ1-2; D gene: TRBD1; clone size: once; V gene: TRBV6-2/TRBV6-3; CDR3 protein: CASSYGTEDPYTF; CDR3 DNA: TGTGCCAGCAGTTACGGGACAGAAGACCCCTACACCTTC
J gene: TRBJ1-1; D gene: TRBD1; clone size: -; V gene: TRBV6-1; CDR3 protein: CASSEGPGGDTEAFF; CDR3 DNA: TGTGCCAGCAGTGAAGGACCAGGGGGTGACACTGAAGCTTTCTTT
J gene: TRBJ2-5; D gene: -; clone size: -; V gene: TRBV20-1; CDR3 protein: CSASAVQETQYF; CDR3 DNA: TGCAGTGCTAGTGCGGTCCAAGAGACCCAGTACTTC
J gene: TRBJ2-1; D gene: TRBD2; clone size: once; V gene: TRBV2; CDR3 protein: CASSPQSGGRHEQFF; CDR3 DNA: TGTGCCAGCAGCCCCCAAAGCGGGGGCAGGCATGAGCAGTTCTTC
J gene: TRBJ1-3; D gene: -; clone size: -; V gene: TRBV7-2; CDR3 protein: CASSLDPVPGNTIYF; CDR3 DNA: TGTGCCAGCAGCCTCGACCCCGTCCCTGGAAACACCATATATTTT
J gene: TRBJ2-1; D gene: -; clone size: -; V gene: TRBV21-1; CDR3 protein: CASSNLAPLAARYNEQFF; CDR3 DNA: TGTGCCAGCAGTAACCTAGCCCCACTAGCGGCTAGGTACAATGAGCAGTTCTTC
J gene: TRBJ2-1; D gene: -; clone size: -; V gene: TRBV14; CDR3 protein: CAGSQGSHMAYNEQFF; CDR3 DNA: TGTGCCGGCAGCCAAGGGTCACACATGGCCTACAATGAGCAGTTCTTC
J gene: TRBJ1-1; D gene: -; clone size: -; V gene: TRBV5-1; CDR3 protein: CASSLVLTEAFF; CDR3 DNA: TGCGCCAGCAGCTTGGTTCTTACTGAAGCTTTCTTT
J gene: TRBJ2-7; D gene: TRBD1; clone size: -; V gene: TRBV7-2; CDR3 protein: CASSWGQARAYEQYF; CDR3 DNA: TGTGCCAGCAGCTGGGGACAGGCGAGGGCCTACGAGCAGTACTTC
J gene: TRBJ2-5; D gene: -; clone size: -; V gene: TRBV29-1; CDR3 protein: CSVGTTYQETQYF; CDR3 DNA: TGCAGCGTTGGGACTACGTACCAAGAGACCCAGTACTTC
J gene: TRBJ2-6; D gene: TRBD1; clone size: few; V gene: TRBV4-2; CDR3 protein: CASSQAWTGSGANVLTF; CDR3 DNA: TGTGCCAGCAGCCAAGCATGGACAGGGTCCGGGGCCAACGTCCTGACTTTC
J gene: TRBJ2-4; D gene: -; clone size: -; V gene: TRBV14; CDR3 protein: CASSQATSGRYF; CDR3 DNA: TGTGCCAGCAGCCAAGCGACATCCGGAAGGTACTTC
J gene: TRBJ1-4; D gene: TRBD1; clone size: -; V gene: TRBV20-1; CDR3 protein: CSAEAPGQTNEKLFF; CDR3 DNA: TGCAGTGCCGAGGCCCCGGGACAGACTAATGAAAAACTGTTTTTT